The present T cell receptor beta chain was sequenced within a study of blood T cell repertoires in COVID-19. Study summary: Spain, Italy and the United States supplied samples that represented acute and convalescent COVID-19.

In the original analysis: Amplified reference gene primers provided the basis for estimating nucleated cell counts. Using immunoSEQ multiplex PCR, the repertoire was profiled, and TCRdb retains in-frame clones only, with some absent. Clone size and the V and J calls come from that table; the DNA yielded D and trimming. The sample has roughly 290,000 clones, more than 75% seen once; the top ten hold over 2%. J was trimmed by 6 bases and V by 8 bases; bases with no gene match: 6. CDR3 length equals 13 residues. Germline V gene data show CDR1 as WSHSY and CDR2 as SAAADI. This chain links TRBV10-2 with TRBJ2-1, with 8 bases identical to TRBD1. The sequencing input was peripheral blood. This TCR derives from a woman in her 30s who had recovered from COVID-19. CDR3 sequence (DNA): TGCGCCAGCTCTCTTACAGGGGGCAATGAGCAGTTCTTC. Residues: CASSLTGGNEQFF.